Shown below are 11 T cell receptor beta chains from a single sample sequenced in a study of T cells after yellow fever vaccination. Each CDR3 protein gets one entry after TCRdb re-called the 5' RACE reads with MiXCR. In the table there are around 530,000 distinct CDR3 sequences, 17% of which are singletons. Sequencing was performed on PBMCs, taken 4 to 5 days after the first yellow fever vaccination. The source of these receptors is a man aged 18 to 29 who received the YFV17D yellow fever vaccine.

This chain links TRBV4-3 with TRBJ1-1; no clear D. The CDR3 runs to 16 residues. Germline CDR1 LGHNA, CDR2 YSLEER. V dropped 0 bases and J dropped 7 bases, with 18 bases sitting between them. This CDR3 reads CASSQEDFSFKDEAFF. The CDR3 bases are TGCGCCAGCAGCCAAGAAGACTTTTCCTTTAAGGATGAAGCTTTCTTT.

The V call is TRBV4-3, the J call TRBJ1-2; D is undetermined. CDR1 LGHNA and CDR2 YSLEER come from the germline V gene. CDR3 size: 13 residues. Trimming stripped 0 bases from V and 4 bases from J, with 6 bases between. In DNA, the CDR3 is TGCGCCAGCAGCCAAGATGGGATCTATGGCTACACCTTC. Its translation is CASSQDGIYGYTF.

This clonotype came up a few times. The rearrangement links TRBV19 to TRBJ1-6, with no clear D. The CDR3 has 16 residues. With 4 bases removed from V and 0 bases from J, the gap between germline ends came to 10 bases. CDR1 is LNHDA and CDR2 is SQIVND in the germline V gene (reference sequence). The CDR3 spells CASSTDGSSYNSPLHF. CDR3 bases: TGTGCCAGTAGTACGGACGGTAGCTCCTATAATTCACCCCTCCACTTT. The full variable domain, with the rest looked up from reference TRBV19 and TRBJ1-6, is DGGITQSPKYLFRKEGQNVTLSCEQNLNHDAMYWYRQDPGQGLRLIYYSQIVNDFQKGDIAEGYSVSREKKESFPLTVTSAQKNPTAFYLCASSTDGSSYNSPLHFGNGTRLTVT.

The chain combines TRBV4-2 with TRBJ2-5; 9 bases are a match to TRBD2. This CDR3 has 16 residues. With 0 bases clipped from V and 1 base from J, the junction kept 3 bases outside the gene matches. Germline lookup yields CDR1 LGHNA and CDR2 YNFKEQ. The CDR3 bases are TGTGCCAGCAGCCAAGAGCGAGCGGGGGGCCAAGAGACCCAGTACTTC. This encodes CASSQERAGGQETQYF.

This clonotype appeared many times. This chain uses TRBV11-2 with TRBJ2-5; 9 bases are shared with TRBD2. CDR3 size: 18 residues. Germline CDR1 reads SGHAT; CDR2 reads FQNNGV. With V trimmed by 2 bases and J by 1 base, 11 bases remained unmatched. The chain's CDR3 is CASSLISGGAQIQETQYF. The CDR3 coding sequence is TGTGCCAGCAGCTTAATTAGCGGGGGAGCCCAAATCCAAGAGACCCAGTACTTC.

This chain connects TRBV12-3 or TRBV12-4 to TRBJ1-2, with no clear D. There are 13 residues in the CDR3. The germline V and J ends were trimmed by 5 bases and 7 bases, with 14 bases remaining between them. CDR3 in amino acids: CASSPLAVGGYTF. The CDR3 nucleotides are TGTGCCAGCAGTCCTCTGGCAGTCGGTGGCTACACCTTC.

The rearrangement joins TRBV7-8 to TRBJ1-1; D call uncertain. V was pared by 4 bases and J by 5 bases, with 20 bases between. CDR3 length: 16 amino acids. The germline V gene encodes CDR1 SGHVS and CDR2 FQNEAQ. The CDR3 is CASSSYARAAETEAFF. CDR3 sequence (DNA): TGTGCCAGCAGCTCATACGCACGGGCGGCGGAAACTGAAGCTTTCTTT.

This clonotype was recorded a few times. The chain has TRBV6-1 and TRBJ1-5, with 10 positions matching TRBD1. Trimming removed 5 bases from V and 6 bases from J; junction bases left unmatched: 10. Germline CDR1 reads MNHNS; CDR2 reads SASEGT. The CDR3 has 16 residues. The CDR3 protein is CASSTRGQGLGQPQHF. The CDR3, as DNA: TGTGCCAGCAGTACCCGGGGACAGGGGTTAGGTCAGCCCCAGCATTTT.

This clonotype was counted a few times. This chain joins TRBV6-5 and TRBJ2-5; no reliable D call. Germline V CDR1 and CDR2: MNHEY, SVGAGI. The CDR3 extends over 14 amino acids. V lost 2 bases and J lost 4, with 11 bases in between. The CDR3 loop is CASSYLRFGETQYF. CDR3 nucleotide sequence: TGTGCCAGCAGTTACCTGAGGTTTGGAGAGACCCAGTACTTC.

This clonotype was picked up a small number of times. The genes are TRBV6-5 and TRBJ1-1, with D uncertain. V lost 4 bases, J lost 3 bases, and 12 bases lay in between. Germline lookup yields CDR1 MNHEY and CDR2 SVGAGI. CDR3 length: 14 amino acids. CDR3 DNA: TGTGCCAGCAGTTTGACTCCGGGGTACACTGAAGCTTTCTTT. As protein: CASSLTPGYTEAFF.

This clonotype was counted ten times or more. The genes are TRBV7-9 and TRBJ2-7, with TRBD1 matching over 9 bases. Germline V gene data show CDR1 as SEHNR and CDR2 as FQNEAQ (reference sequence). There are 16 residues in the CDR3. V dropped 5 bases and J dropped 4; count of bases not matched to a gene: 12. Here the CDR3 reads CASSPLTGTGTYEQYV. In nucleotides, the CDR3 is TGTGCCAGCAGCCCACTCACCGGGACAGGGACATACGAGCAGTACGTC.